These 25 T cell receptor beta chains came from one sample sequenced in a study of PD-1 blockade in classical Hodgkin lymphoma. Relapse was seen in all patients after autologous stem cell transplantation, and brentuximab vedotin exposure was variable. The method was immunoSEQ multiplex PCR; TCRdb's version includes in-frame clones alone and lacks a portion of them. The data hold under 95,000 clones, with under 95% observed a single time. The input for sequencing was peripheral blood mononuclear cells (PBMCs), taken at baseline. The source of these receptors is a human donor with classical Hodgkin lymphoma.

The genes are TRBV30 and TRBJ2-1, with D unresolved. Germline CDR1 reads GTSNPN; CDR2 reads SVGIG (reference sequence). V was trimmed by 0 bases and J by 4 bases, leaving 7 bases between them. This CDR3 has 13 residues. The CDR3 here is CAWSVLGYNEQFF. The CDR3 bases are TGTGCCTGGAGTGTATTAGGATACAATGAGCAGTTCTTC. The full variable domain, its missing parts supplied by reference TRBV30 and TRBJ2-1, is SQTIHQWPATLVQPVGSPLSLECTVEGTSNPNLYWYRQAAGRGLQLLFYSVGIGQISSEVPQNLSASRPQDRQFILSSKKLLLSDSGFYLCAWSVLGYNEQFFGPGTRLTVL.

This chain links TRBV19 with TRBJ2-7, with 7 nucleotides matching TRBD2. The CDR3 covers 14 residues. The trim removed 10 bases at V and 5 bases at J, leaving 14 bases unmatched. The germline CDR1 and CDR2 sequences are LNHDA and SQIVND (reference sequence). DNA for the CDR3: TGTGCCACCAGCCCGGGGCTAGCGGCCCACGAGCAGTACTTC. It translates to CATSPGLAAHEQYF.

The rearrangement uses TRBV6-1 and TRBJ1-5, with 9 nucleotides matching TRBD1. Germline assignment: CDR1 MNHNS and CDR2 SASEGT. The CDR3 sequence is 17 residues long. J was trimmed by 5 bases and V by 0 bases; bases with no gene match: 8. The CDR3 region has the DNA TGTGCCAGCAGTGAAGCGCCGTGGGGACAGGGCGATCAGCCCCAGCATTTT. Encoded protein: CASSEAPWGQGDQPQHF.

The rearrangement links TRBV11-1 to TRBJ2-3; unclear D gene. Per germline, CDR1 SGHAT and CDR2 FQDESV (reference sequence). The CDR3 totals 14 residues. Trimming stripped 4 bases from V and 2 bases from J, with 10 bases between. CDR3 amino acids: CASSSRLYTDTQYF. CDR3 in DNA: TGTGCCAGCAGCTCCCGACTTTACACAGATACGCAGTATTTT.

The gene calls are TRBV7-9 and TRBJ2-1; the match to TRBD2 covers 10 bases. Germline V lookup: CDR1 SEHNR, CDR2 FQNEAQ (reference sequence). V trimming: 1 base; J trimming: 9 bases; junction bases outside the gene matches: 9. This CDR3 region has 16 residues. CDR3 residues: CASSLVEREGFGEQFF. CDR3 DNA: TGTGCCAGCAGCTTAGTTGAGCGGGAGGGTTTCGGTGAGCAGTTCTTC.

The chain is built from TRBV28 and TRBJ2-1, with 8 bases that match TRBD2. V lost 3 bases to trimming and J lost 7 bases; unmatched junction nucleotides: 8. The CDR3 runs 15 residues. CDR1 and CDR2 from the germline V gene are MDHEN and SYDVKM. CDR3 DNA sequence: TGTGCCAGCAGTTTTGAGATACGGGAGGGAAATGAGCAGTTCTTC. Its protein product is CASSFEIREGNEQFF.

V and J are TRBV19 and TRBJ2-7, with 8 bases that match TRBD1. V gave up 4 bases and J gave up 9 bases; unmatched junction bases: 14. This CDR3 spans 15 amino acids. Germline values: CDR1 LNHDA, CDR2 SQIVND (reference sequence). This CDR3 is CASSTGTGIGNRQYF. In DNA form, the CDR3 reads TGTGCCAGTAGTACCGGGACAGGTATCGGGAATAGGCAGTACTTC.

V is TRBV7-2 and J is TRBJ1-5, with D possibly TRBD1 on 5 matching bases. V was cut by 1 base and J by 7 bases, with 14 bases left in between. Per the germline V gene, CDR1 is SGHTA and CDR2 is FQGNSA. This CDR3 has 15 amino acids. CDR3 sequence (DNA): TGTGCCAGCAGCTTAGGAAGGGGTGCCGGCCAGCCCCAGCATTTT. The encoded protein is CASSLGRGAGQPQHF.

This chain joins TRBV5-1 and TRBJ2-5, with 7 bases aligning to TRBD2. V trimming: 4 bases; J trimming: 1 base; junction bases outside the gene matches: 7. CDR3 length equals 15 residues. In germline, CDR1 is SGHRS, CDR2 YFSETQ. The chain's CDR3 is CASSHGRGVQETQYF. The CDR3 DNA follows: TGCGCCAGCAGCCACGGACGGGGGGTCCAAGAGACCCAGTACTTC.

This chain connects TRBV27 to TRBJ1-6; D gene unclear. Germline CDR1 is MNHEY and CDR2 is SMNVEV (reference sequence). V lost 0 bases, J lost 0 bases, and 12 bases lay in between. This CDR3 comprises 18 residues. The CDR3: CASSLSVFSSSYNSPLHF. CDR3 in DNA: TGTGCCAGCAGTTTATCGGTGTTTTCAAGCTCCTATAATTCACCCCTCCACTTT.

This chain joins TRBV27 and TRBJ2-5; no reliable D call. Germline CDR1 reads MNHEY; CDR2 reads SMNVEV (reference sequence). The V end lost 0 bases, the J end lost 5 bases, and 7 bases lay between the germline ends. The CDR3 covers 13 residues. The CDR3 bases are TGTGCCAGCAGTTTATCGATATGGGAGACCCAGTACTTC. Translation gives CASSLSIWETQYF.

The chain uses TRBV27 and TRBJ1-5; D is uncertain. V lost 1 base and J lost 1, with 8 bases in between. Germline-derived CDR1 and CDR2 are MNHEY and SMNVEV (reference sequence). The CDR3 contains 15 residues. The CDR3 DNA reads TGTGCCAGCAGTTTATGGGCATCCAGCAATCAGCCCCAGCATTTT. Its translation is CASSLWASSNQPQHF.

The rearrangement joins TRBV18 to TRBJ2-3; D not certain. The CDR3 sequence is 16 residues long. V lost 2 bases, J lost 2 bases, and 14 bases lay in between. Germline V gene lookup returns CDR1 KGHSH and CDR2 LQKENI. The CDR3 here is CASSPGLGETTDTQYF. Written as DNA, the CDR3 is TGTGCCAGCTCACCAGGTCTTGGGGAAACCACAGATACGCAGTATTTT.

The V call is TRBV6-5, the J call TRBJ2-5; no definite D call. Per the germline V gene, CDR1 is MNHEY and CDR2 is SVGAGI. This CDR3 has 12 residues. Trimming left V 8 bases short and J 1 base short, with 8 bases between. The CDR3 region has the DNA TGTGCCAGCTTCACAGTCCAAGAGACCCAGTACTTC. Encoded protein: CASFTVQETQYF.

The rearrangement joins TRBV7-9 to TRBJ2-5, with a weak D call TRBD1 (5 bases). The CDR3 consists of 15 residues. Per the germline V gene, CDR1 is SEHNR and CDR2 is FQNEAQ (reference sequence). Trimming shortened V by 8 bases and J by 5 bases, and 21 bases separated the two germline ends. CDR3: CASVRRGAPEETQYF. The CDR3 nucleotides read TGTGCCAGCGTAAGACGTGGGGCTCCGGAGGAGACCCAGTACTTC.

CDR3 residues: CSVGGLTYNEQFF. CDR3 sequence (DNA): TGCAGCGTTGGCGGTTTGACGTACAATGAGCAGTTCTTC. The chain joins TRBV29-1 to TRBJ2-1, with D uncertain. The CDR3 consists of 13 residues. V shed 4 bases and J shed 4 bases, with 11 bases lying between them. The germline gives CDR1 SQVTM, CDR2 ANQGSEA.

The V and J genes are TRBV30 and TRBJ2-3, with TRBD2 identical over 7 bases. The germline gives CDR1 GTSNPN, CDR2 SVGIG (reference sequence). The CDR3 has 17 residues. V lost 1 base and J lost 3; bases outside the gene matches: 13. The chain's CDR3 is CAWSESFGGGLTDTQYF. The CDR3 bases are TGTGCCTGGAGTGAAAGTTTTGGGGGAGGGCTAACAGATACGCAGTATTTT.

V gene TRBV27 combines with J gene TRBJ2-2, with D hard to call. CDR3 length: 12 residues. Per the germline V gene, CDR1 is MNHEY and CDR2 is SMNVEV (reference sequence). V gave up 3 bases and J gave up 6 bases, with 5 bases separating them. The CDR3 spells CASSFTAGELFF. In DNA, the CDR3 is TGTGCCAGCAGTTTTACGGCCGGGGAGCTGTTTTTT.

A single count supports this clone. This rearrangement joins TRBV28 to TRBJ2-3, with 7 nucleotides matching TRBD1. Germline-derived CDR1 and CDR2 are MDHEN and SYDVKM. The CDR3 totals 18 residues. V lost 6 bases to trimming and J lost 0 bases; unmatched junction nucleotides: 15. Here the CDR3 reads CASRLHLDREASTDTQYF. The DNA of the CDR3 is TGTGCCAGCAGACTACACCTCGACAGGGAAGCAAGCACAGATACGCAGTATTTT.

The chain joins TRBV5-1 to TRBJ2-6; D is undetermined. The germline V and J ends were trimmed by 6 bases and 0 bases, with 16 bases remaining between them. This CDR3 is built from 17 residues. Germline V gene lookup returns CDR1 SGHRS and CDR2 YFSETQ. CDR3 sequence (DNA): TGCGCCAGCAACCTTTGGCCGGATAACTCTGGGGCCAACGTCCTGACTTTC. This gives the protein CASNLWPDNSGANVLTF.

J is TRBJ2-2 and V is TRBV11-3; no definite D call. The CDR3 runs 12 residues. CDR1 and CDR2 from the germline V gene are SGHNT and YENEEA. V lost 6 bases and J lost 3, with 5 bases in between. CDR3 coding DNA: TGTGCCAGCAGACAAGACACCGGGGAGCTGTTTTTT. Residues: CASRQDTGELFF.

This clone occurred once. The gene calls are TRBV28 and TRBJ1-3, with D unresolved. CDR3 length: 15 amino acids. Germline V gene sequence: CDR1 MDHEN, CDR2 SYDVKM. Trimming removed 8 bases at V and 0 bases at J, with 14 bases between. Here the CDR3 DNA reads TGTGCCAGCTCGGGCGGATACTTCTCTGGAAACACCATATATTTT. This encodes CASSGGYFSGNTIYF.

The chain recombines TRBV9 with TRBJ2-2; no firm D call. There are 18 residues in the CDR3. The germline V and J ends were trimmed by 4 bases and 3 bases, with 22 bases remaining between them. The germline gives CDR1 SGDLS, CDR2 YYNGEE. The CDR3 nucleotides are TGTGCCAGCAGCCCCCGGGCCGACCTCCTCGGTTACACCGGGGAGCTGTTTTTT. Translated: CASSPRADLLGYTGELFF.

CDR3 DNA sequence: TGTGCCAGCAGCTTAGTGTGGGAAACCGGAGATTCCTCTTACAATGAGCAGTTCTTC. Translating gives CASSLVWETGDSSYNEQFF. The chain combines TRBV11-2 with TRBJ2-1; the D is unclear. This CDR3 spans 19 amino acids. Trimming removed 1 base from V and 4 bases from J, with 23 bases in between. Germline V gives CDR1 SGHAT, CDR2 FQNNGV. Full variable domain (missing parts from reference TRBV11-2 and TRBJ2-1): EAGVAQSPRYKIIEKRQSVAFWCNPISGHATLYWYQQILGQGPKLLIQFQNNGVVDDSQLPKDRFSAERLKGVDSTLKIQPAKLEDSAVYLCASSLVWETGDSSYNEQFFGPGTRLTVL.

The rearrangement joins TRBV9 to TRBJ2-5; 9 positions agree with TRBD1. Per the germline V gene, CDR1 is SGDLS and CDR2 is YYNGEE. V lost 0 bases to trimming and J lost 5 bases; unmatched junction nucleotides: 5. This CDR3 spans 15 amino acids. The CDR3 DNA follows: TGTGCCAGCAGCGTAGTTGGAGGACAGGGGGAGACCCAGTACTTC. Translation: CASSVVGGQGETQYF.